This T cell receptor beta chain was retrieved from a study of T cell repertoires in cytomegalovirus infection. Study details: Public TCR beta signatures provided an indication of both CMV infection and a matching HLA type.

In its sample, this clonotype was seen many times. As yet, its antigen is unknown. Trimming at V came to 1 base and at J to 7 bases, leaving 7 bases not matched to a gene. There are 15 residues in the CDR3. CDR1 and CDR2 from the germline V gene are SGHTA and FQGNSA. TCRdb recomputed calls from the reads with MiXCR, one row per CDR3 protein. Of 300,000 to 400,000 distinct CDR3 sequences in the sample, about a sixth were seen once. The study's findings and limits: Dominating the ex vivo response were HLA-C-restricted CMV-specific TCR beta clonotypes. Cumulated frequencies of public TCR beta families served to identify carriers of CMV plus the relevant HLA.

Sample: PBMCs. This sequence was found in a human donor in good health (CMV status not recorded). Some clones in this sample may be carry-over from other donors' samples. The V gene is TRBV7-2, the J gene TRBJ2-5; 9 bases map to TRBD2. CDR3 amino acids: CASSLVAGGRRTQYF. The CDR3 bases are TGTGCCAGCAGCTTAGTCGCGGGGGGGCGTCGGACCCAGTACTTC.